These T cell receptor beta chains were read from a single sample in a study of T cell changes during pregnancy in multiple sclerosis. TCRdb keeps only in-frame clones here, not all; method: immunoSEQ multiplex PCR. The sample lists tens of thousands of clones; nearly 95% were seen once. Here the sequenced sample was peripheral blood, taken in the third trimester of pregnancy. Receptor source: a female donor with multiple sclerosis, enrolled in a pregnancy study. The CDR3 runs from the conserved cysteine through the conserved F or W.

v_call	j_call	cdr3_aa
TRBV7-9	TRBJ2-7	CASSLRTGNYEQYF
TRBV6-6	TRBJ1-2	CASSYSSDNYGYTF
TRBV2	TRBJ2-7	CASSATGGSYEQYF
TRBV5-8	TRBJ2-5	CASSLGIARDLPETQYF
TRBV6-5	TRBJ2-1	CASSYRLAGANEQFF
TRBV28	TRBJ2-7	CAIRQGPGEQYF
TRBV29-1	TRBJ2-7	CSVGTASYEQYF
TRBV9	TRBJ2-3	CASSVAGTGGVTDTQYF
TRBV20-1	TRBJ2-7	CSAADRAEQYF
TRBV4-3	TRBJ1-2	CASSQDPVQPRGGYTF
TRBV7-9	TRBJ1-5	CASSPGQPNQPQHF
TRBV11-1	TRBJ2-6	CASSSQASGANVLTF
TRBV7-9	TRBJ1-1	CASSLLDTEAFF
TRBV7-2	TRBJ1-3	CASSLAGGIGNTIYF
TRBV6-5	TRBJ2-7	CASSPGAGGYEQYF
TRBV19	TRBJ2-2	CASSKRDSSNTGELFF
TRBV5-4	TRBJ2-2	CASSLPTGDTGELFF
TRBV19	TRBJ2-1	CASSTLGGDEQFF
TRBV28	TRBJ2-5	CASSFEAGVLGETQYF
TRBV2	TRBJ2-5	CASSGGRQETQYF
TRBV10-3	TRBJ2-7	CAISESGGQRYEQYF
TRBV10-3	TRBJ1-3	CAISTLTGGRGNTIYF